Listed here are 24 T cell receptor beta chains from one sample, sequenced in a study of T cells after yellow fever vaccination. Using its own MiXCR run on the 5' RACE reads, TCRdb lists one record per CDR3 protein. Of 25,000 to 35,000 distinct CDR3 sequences listed, under 4.5% are singletons. Sample: CD8+ T cells sorted from PBMCs, taken 5 days after the yellow fever booster vaccination. The receptor source for this set is a man in his thirties or forties who received the YFV17D yellow fever vaccine.

This clonotype came up many times. The chain recombines TRBV20-1 with TRBJ2-3; 7 bases fit TRBD2. The ends lost 0 bases at V and 1 base at J; junction bases unmatched: 7. The CDR3 is 16 residues long. CDR1 and CDR2 from the germline V gene are DFQATT and SNEGSKA (reference sequence). DNA of the CDR3: TGCAGTGCTAGAGACCATCTAGCGGAAGGCACAGATACGCAGTATTTT. Amino acid sequence: CSARDHLAEGTDTQYF.

This clonotype has ten or more counts. The CDR3 DNA sequence: TGTGCCTGGAGTGTGATTGGTGAGCAGTTCTTC. Its protein product is CAWSVIGEQFF. The chain couples TRBV30 to TRBJ2-1; no definite D call. The V gene lost 0 bases and the J gene lost 9 bases, with 6 bases spanning the gap. The CDR3 extends over 11 amino acids. Looked up from germline, CDR1 is GTSNPN and CDR2 is SVGIG (reference sequence).

The sample holds many counts of this clonotype. The rearrangement links TRBV20-1 to TRBJ2-7; D is uncertain. CDR3 length: 13 residues. Germline V gives CDR1 DFQATT, CDR2 SNEGSKA (reference sequence). V lost 3 bases and J lost 4, with 13 bases in between. The CDR3 DNA sequence: TGCAGTGCTAGCGGCCTACCCGATTACGAGCAGTACTTC. It encodes CSASGLPDYEQYF.

The sample holds many counts of this clonotype. This chain joins TRBV29-1 and TRBJ2-1, with 12 positions matching TRBD2. CDR1 and CDR2 (germline): SQVTM, ANQGSEA. Trimming cost V 6 bases and J 1 base; bases outside gene matches: 7. The CDR3 consists of 16 residues. For the CDR3, the DNA is TGCAGCGTCCCCCGACTAGCGGGAGCTTCCTACAATGAGCAGTTCTTC. Translation gives CSVPRLAGASYNEQFF.

This clonotype was found many times. This sequence joins TRBV6-1 and TRBJ1-2, with D perhaps matching TRBD1 (6 bases). V dropped 3 bases and J dropped 1 base, with 9 bases sitting between them. Germline V gene lookup returns CDR1 MNHNS and CDR2 SASEGT. This CDR3 has 14 amino acids. CDR3 amino acids: CASSDGTFNYGYTF. The CDR3 region has the DNA TGTGCCAGCAGTGATGGGACATTTAACTATGGCTACACCTTC.

This clonotype was recorded many times. The J gene is TRBJ1-5, the V gene TRBV27; D is unclear. The V and J ends lost 6 bases and 2 bases respectively, with 11 bases between them. Germline loops: CDR1 MNHEY, CDR2 SMNVEV (reference sequence). The CDR3 extends over 14 amino acids. CDR3 sequence: CASSSLPGNQPQHF. The DNA of the CDR3 is TGTGCCAGCAGCTCCCTCCCAGGCAATCAGCCCCAGCATTTT.

This clonotype has a count of ten or more. This chain uses TRBV29-1 with TRBJ2-1, with 7 bases identical to TRBD1. This CDR3 has 13 amino acids. CDR1 and CDR2 (germline): SQVTM, ANQGSEA. The V and J ends lost 3 bases and 7 bases, in that order; junction bases with no gene match: 6. The CDR3 spells CSVEPTGKNEQFF. The CDR3 coding sequence is TGCAGCGTTGAGCCGACAGGGAAGAATGAGCAGTTCTTC.

Many counts were recorded for this clonotype. This chain joins TRBV20-1 and TRBJ2-3; D is undetermined. V was trimmed by 6 bases and J by 2 bases, leaving 24 bases between them. CDR3 length: 17 residues. Germline loops: CDR1 DFQATT, CDR2 SNEGSKA (reference sequence). CDR3 in DNA: TGCAGTGCAGCGCAGCCAACAGACCACCCCCACACAGATACGCAGTATTTT. Protein product: CSAAQPTDHPHTDTQYF.

This clonotype was found many times. This sequence joins TRBV15 and TRBJ2-7, with 10 bases lining up with TRBD2. V dropped 1 base and J dropped 3; count of bases not matched to a gene: 6. The CDR3 runs 16 residues. CDR1 LNHNV and CDR2 YYDKDF come from the germline V gene (reference sequence). This CDR3 is CATSRALAGDGYEQYF. In nucleotides, the CDR3 is TGTGCCACCAGCAGAGCCCTAGCGGGAGATGGCTACGAGCAGTACTTC. Full variable domain (remainder filled in from reference TRBV15 and TRBJ2-7): DAMVIQNPRYQVTQFGKPVTLSCSQTLNHNVMYWYQQKSSQAPKLLFHYYDKDFNNEADTPDNFQSRRPNTSFCFLDIRSPGLGDTAMYLCATSRALAGDGYEQYFGPGTRLTVT.

The V gene is TRBV3-1, the J gene TRBJ2-7; 7 bases are a match to TRBD2. The V and J ends lost 11 bases and 0 bases, in that order; junction bases with no gene match: 19. The CDR3 length is 17 residues. From germline, CDR1 is LGHDT and CDR2 YNNKEL (reference sequence). CDR3 residues: CASCQGLVAGASYEQYF. The CDR3 DNA reads as TGTGCCTCCTGCCAAGGGTTGGTAGCGGGCGCCTCCTACGAGCAGTACTTC.

This clonotype has a count of ten or more. The V gene is TRBV7-6, the J gene TRBJ2-7; a weak D match, TRBD1 (7 bases). Trimming removed 4 bases from V and 5 bases from J, with 15 bases in between. This CDR3 has 14 amino acids. Germline assignment: CDR1 SGHVS and CDR2 FNYEAQ. CDR3 region: CASSSRRGRDEQYF. As DNA, the CDR3 is TGTGCCAGCAGCTCCAGGAGGGGGCGGGACGAGCAGTACTTC.

This clonotype was picked up a small number of times. One junction end disagrees with the germline gene, perhaps due to a read error. The rearrangement joins TRBV20-1 to TRBJ2-7, with TRBD1 matching 7 bases. In germline, CDR1 is DFQATT, CDR2 SNEGSKA (reference sequence). CDR3 size: 16 residues. This CDR3 is CCALRDRPGLGYEQYF. The CDR3 DNA reads TGCTGTGCCTTAAGGGACAGACCAGGTCTGGGGTACGAGCAGTACTTC.

This clonotype was detected many times. The chain carries TRBV25-1 and TRBJ1-5; 7 positions match TRBD1. Trimming removed 11 bases from V and 6 bases from J; junction bases left unmatched: 16. The CDR3 sequence is 15 residues long. Germline CDR1 reads MGHDK; CDR2 reads SYGVNS. This chain's CDR3 is CALGQVYGSGQPQHF. Written as DNA, the CDR3 is TGTGCCCTCGGACAGGTCTACGGTTCAGGTCAGCCCCAGCATTTT.

V usage is TRBV7-6 and J usage is TRBJ2-7; D is perhaps TRBD1 (5 bases). The CDR3 spans 13 residues. Trimming stripped 1 base from V and 6 bases from J, with 10 bases between. Germline lookup yields CDR1 SGHVS and CDR2 FNYEAQ. The CDR3 nucleotides read TGTGCCAGCAGCTTAGGTGCAGGGCTCGAGCAGTACTTC. Protein: CASSLGAGLEQYF.

The table lists this clonotype with many counts. The rearrangement joins TRBV7-2 to TRBJ2-7, with 9 bases that match TRBD2. Trimming at V came to 4 bases and at J to 7 bases, leaving 17 bases not matched to a gene. From germline, CDR1 is SGHTA and CDR2 FQGNSA. The CDR3 loop spans 17 amino acids. For the CDR3, the DNA is TGTGCCAGCAGCTCCCCTTTGAGTAGCGGGAGCTACTGGGAGCAGTACTTC. This encodes CASSSPLSSGSYWEQYF.

This clonotype has a count of ten or more. The rearrangement joins TRBV9 to TRBJ2-1, with TRBD2 matching 7 bases. Germline V CDR1 and CDR2: SGDLS, YYNGEE. With 3 bases clipped from V and 7 bases from J, the junction kept 7 bases outside the gene matches. This CDR3 contains 14 residues. CDR3 region: CASSGGLLGNEQFF. CDR3 sequence (DNA): TGTGCCAGCAGCGGGGGACTATTGGGGAATGAGCAGTTCTTC.

This clonotype was recorded many times. The rearrangement links TRBV5-4 to TRBJ2-7, with a tentative D call TRBD2 (6 bases). Per the germline V gene, CDR1 is SGHNT and CDR2 is YYREEE (reference sequence). The CDR3 totals 13 residues. Deletions cut 4 bases from V and 5 bases from J, with 13 bases between. The CDR3 nucleotides read TGTGCCAGCAGCCAACCCCCGGGAGACGAGCAGTACTTC. Translating gives CASSQPPGDEQYF. Combining the CDR3 with reference TRBV5-4 and TRBJ2-7 gives the whole variable domain ETGVTQSPTHLIKTRGQQVTLRCSSQSGHNTVSWYQQALGQGPQFIFQYYREEENGRGNFPPRFSGLQFPNYSSELNVNALELDDSALYLCASSQPPGDEQYFGPGTRLTVT.

This clonotype was seen repeatedly, ten times or more. This sequence joins TRBV12-3 or TRBV12-4 and TRBJ2-1; 11 nucleotides match TRBD2. This CDR3 contains 16 residues. V lost 7 bases and J lost 4; bases outside the gene matches: 9. CDR3 residues: CASTDQLAGAYNEQFF. The CDR3, as DNA: TGTGCCAGCACCGACCAACTAGCGGGAGCATACAATGAGCAGTTCTTC.

This clonotype appeared many times. V is TRBV2 and J is TRBJ2-1; D ambiguous. V was cut by 7 bases and J by 9 bases, with 25 bases left in between. Germline V gene data show CDR1 as SNHLY and CDR2 as FYNNEI. The CDR3 spans 16 residues. CDR3 in DNA: TGTGCCAGCAACATGGACGGCAATGGGGAAAGTATTGAGCAGTTCTTC. The encoded protein is CASNMDGNGESIEQFF.

This clonotype came up many times. The rearrangement uses TRBV19 and TRBJ2-3, with 8 bases matching TRBD2. This CDR3 is built from 17 residues. Germline-derived CDR1 and CDR2 are LNHDA and SQIVND (reference sequence). The trim removed 0 bases at V and 2 bases at J, leaving 7 bases unmatched. For the CDR3, the DNA is TGTGCCAGTAGTATAGACCGTAGCGGGGTGATCACAGATACGCAGTATTTT. Encoded protein: CASSIDRSGVITDTQYF.

This clonotype was seen a few times. This rearrangement joins TRBV5-1 to TRBJ2-5, with 9 bases lining up with TRBD1. The germline V gene has CDR1 SGHRS and CDR2 YFSETQ. The CDR3 is 15 residues long. Trimming removed 6 bases from V and 5 bases from J; junction bases left unmatched: 11. CDR3 nucleotides: TGCGCCAGCAACGTTCCGGGACAGGGTGGTGAGACCCAGTACTTC. It specifies CASNVPGQGGETQYF.

By share of the sample, this clonotype is medium-sized. The V call is TRBV11-2, the J call TRBJ2-7; a possible D gene is TRBD2 (5 bases). CDR1 is SGHAT and CDR2 is FQNNGV in the germline V gene. The CDR3 extends over 13 amino acids. V was pared by 5 bases and J by 3 bases, with 11 bases between. The CDR3 DNA reads TGTGCCAGCAGCGCCTTCGGAGGCTACGAGCAGTACTTC. It translates to CASSAFGGYEQYF.

This clonotype was observed many times. The gene calls are TRBV15 and TRBJ2-7; 7 bases match TRBD2. V was pared by 5 bases and J by 2 bases, with 6 bases of the junction left unmatched. The V gene's germline CDR1 is LNHNV and CDR2 YYDKDF (reference sequence). The CDR3 totals 14 residues. In DNA, the CDR3 is TGTGCCACCAGCCAGGGAGGGTTAACCTACGAGCAGTACTTC. Translated: CATSQGGLTYEQYF.

This chain links TRBV2 with TRBJ2-1, with a weak D call TRBD2 (5 bases). V lost 11 bases and J 8 bases, leaving 34 bases between the germline ends. Germline V gene lookup returns CDR1 SNHLY and CDR2 FYNNEI. CDR3 length equals 18 residues. The CDR3 sequence is CAFCPPQASSHPDYEQFF. CDR3 DNA sequence: TGTGCCTTCTGTCCTCCTCAGGCTAGTTCGCACCCGGACTATGAGCAGTTCTTC.